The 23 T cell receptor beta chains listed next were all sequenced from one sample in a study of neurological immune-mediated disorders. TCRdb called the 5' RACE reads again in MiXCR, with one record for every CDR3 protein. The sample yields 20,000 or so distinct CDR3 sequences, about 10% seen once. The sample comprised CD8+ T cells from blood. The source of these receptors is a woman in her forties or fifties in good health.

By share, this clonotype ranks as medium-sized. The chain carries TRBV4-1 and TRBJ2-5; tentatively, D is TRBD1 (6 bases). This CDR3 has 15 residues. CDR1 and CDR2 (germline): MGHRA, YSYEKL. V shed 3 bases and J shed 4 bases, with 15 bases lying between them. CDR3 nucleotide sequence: TGCGCCAGCAGCCACTCTAGGGGGTACGGAGAGACCCAGTACTTC. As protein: CASSHSRGYGETQYF.

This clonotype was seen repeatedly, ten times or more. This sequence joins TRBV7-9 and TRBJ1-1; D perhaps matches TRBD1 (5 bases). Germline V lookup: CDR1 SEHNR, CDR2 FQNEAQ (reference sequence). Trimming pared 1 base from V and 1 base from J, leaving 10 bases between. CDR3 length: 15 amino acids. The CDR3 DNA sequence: TGTGCCAGCAGCTTAGGCGGAGGGGCGAACACTGAAGCTTTCTTT. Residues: CASSLGGGANTEAFF.

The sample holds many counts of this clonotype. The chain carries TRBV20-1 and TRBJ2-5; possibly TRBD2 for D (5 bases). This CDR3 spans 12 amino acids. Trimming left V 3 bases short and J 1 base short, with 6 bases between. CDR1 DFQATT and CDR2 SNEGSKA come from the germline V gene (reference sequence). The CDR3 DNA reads TGCAGTGCTAGCGGGATCCAAGAGACCCAGTACTTC. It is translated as CSASGIQETQYF.

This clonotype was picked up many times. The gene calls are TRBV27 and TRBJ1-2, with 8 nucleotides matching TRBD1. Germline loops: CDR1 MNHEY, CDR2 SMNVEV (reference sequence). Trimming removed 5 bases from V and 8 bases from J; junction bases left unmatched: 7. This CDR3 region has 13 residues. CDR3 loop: CASSPGGAEGYTF. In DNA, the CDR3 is TGTGCCAGCAGTCCAGGGGGCGCGGAGGGCTACACCTTC.

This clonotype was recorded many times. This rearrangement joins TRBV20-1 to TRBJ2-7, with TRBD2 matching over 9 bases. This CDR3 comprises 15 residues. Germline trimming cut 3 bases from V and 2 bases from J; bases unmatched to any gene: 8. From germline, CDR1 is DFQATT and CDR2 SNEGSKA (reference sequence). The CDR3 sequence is CSASPLAGLPYEQYF. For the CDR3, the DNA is TGCAGTGCTAGCCCCCTAGCGGGGTTGCCCTACGAGCAGTACTTC.

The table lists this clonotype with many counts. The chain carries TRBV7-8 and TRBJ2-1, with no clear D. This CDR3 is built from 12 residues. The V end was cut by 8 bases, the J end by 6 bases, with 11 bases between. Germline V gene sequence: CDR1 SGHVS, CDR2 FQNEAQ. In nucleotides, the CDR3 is TGTGCCAGCGGCCTTCCAGGCAATGAGCAGTTCTTC. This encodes CASGLPGNEQFF.

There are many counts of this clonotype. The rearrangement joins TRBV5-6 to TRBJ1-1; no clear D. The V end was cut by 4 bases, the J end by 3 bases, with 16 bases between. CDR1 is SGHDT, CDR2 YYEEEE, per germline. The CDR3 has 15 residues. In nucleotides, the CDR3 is TGTGCCAGCAGCCCAGACGGGAGTTCGGACACTGAAGCTTTCTTT. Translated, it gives CASSPDGSSDTEAFF. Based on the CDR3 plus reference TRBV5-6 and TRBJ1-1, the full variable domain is DAGVTQSPTHLIKTRGQQVTLRCSPKSGHDTVSWYQQALGQGPQFIFQYYEEEERQRGNFPDRFSGHQFPNYSSELNVNALLLGDSALYLCASSPDGSSDTEAFFGQGTRLTVV.

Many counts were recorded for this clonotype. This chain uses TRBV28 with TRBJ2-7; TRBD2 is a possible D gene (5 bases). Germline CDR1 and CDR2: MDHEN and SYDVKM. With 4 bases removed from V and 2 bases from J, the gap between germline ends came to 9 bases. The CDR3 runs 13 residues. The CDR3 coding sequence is TGTGCCAGCAGTTCACCCGGGGCCTACGAGCAGTACTTC. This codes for CASSSPGAYEQYF. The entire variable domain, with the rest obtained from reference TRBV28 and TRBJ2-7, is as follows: DVKVTQSSRYLVKRTGEKVFLECVQDMDHENMFWYRQDPGLGLRLIYFSYDVKMKEKGDIPEGYSVSREKKERFSLILESASTNQTSMYLCASSSPGAYEQYFGPGTRLTVT.

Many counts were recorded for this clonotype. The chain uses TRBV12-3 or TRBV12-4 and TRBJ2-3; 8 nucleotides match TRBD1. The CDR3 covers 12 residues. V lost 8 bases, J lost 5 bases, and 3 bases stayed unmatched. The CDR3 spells CASQGAGDTQYF. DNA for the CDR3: TGTGCCAGCCAGGGGGCGGGAGATACGCAGTATTTT.

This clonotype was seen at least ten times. The CDR3 reads CASSLQGQGRKGEQFF. As DNA, the CDR3 is TGTGCCAGCAGTTTACAGGGACAGGGGCGAAAGGGTGAGCAGTTCTTC. The chain employs TRBV27 and TRBJ2-1; 10 nucleotides agree with TRBD1. The trim removed 2 bases at V and 9 bases at J, leaving 10 bases unmatched. Germline V lookup: CDR1 MNHEY, CDR2 SMNVEV (reference sequence). The CDR3 spans 16 residues.

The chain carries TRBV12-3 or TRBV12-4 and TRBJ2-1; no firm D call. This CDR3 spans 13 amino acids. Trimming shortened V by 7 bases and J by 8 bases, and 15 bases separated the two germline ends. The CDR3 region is CASTPRSRDEQFF. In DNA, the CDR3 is TGTGCCAGCACCCCCAGGAGCCGCGATGAGCAGTTCTTC.

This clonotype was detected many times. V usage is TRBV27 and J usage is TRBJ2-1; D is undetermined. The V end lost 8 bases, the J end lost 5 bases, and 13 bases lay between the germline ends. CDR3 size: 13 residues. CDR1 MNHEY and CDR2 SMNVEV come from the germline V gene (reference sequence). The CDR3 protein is CASVRTYDNEQFF. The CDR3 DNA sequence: TGTGCCAGCGTTCGCACGTATGACAATGAGCAGTTCTTC.

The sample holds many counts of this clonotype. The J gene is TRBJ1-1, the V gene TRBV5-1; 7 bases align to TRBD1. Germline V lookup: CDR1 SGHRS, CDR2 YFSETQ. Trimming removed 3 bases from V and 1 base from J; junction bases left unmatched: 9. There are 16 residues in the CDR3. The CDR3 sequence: CASSSAGDRQNTEAFF. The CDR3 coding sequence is TGCGCCAGCAGCTCAGCCGGGGACAGACAGAACACTGAAGCTTTCTTT.

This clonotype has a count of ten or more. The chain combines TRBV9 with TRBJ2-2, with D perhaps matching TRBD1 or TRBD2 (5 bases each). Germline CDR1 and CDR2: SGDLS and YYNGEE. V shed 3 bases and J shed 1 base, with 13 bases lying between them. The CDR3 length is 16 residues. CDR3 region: CASSAPGTVNTGELFF. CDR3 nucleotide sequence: TGTGCCAGCAGCGCTCCCGGGACCGTGAACACCGGGGAGCTGTTTTTT.

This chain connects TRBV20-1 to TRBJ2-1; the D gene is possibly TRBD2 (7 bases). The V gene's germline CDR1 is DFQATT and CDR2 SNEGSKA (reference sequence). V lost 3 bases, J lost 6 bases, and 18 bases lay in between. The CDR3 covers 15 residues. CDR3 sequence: CSASLGGGGSNEQFF. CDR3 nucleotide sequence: TGCAGTGCTAGTCTAGGGGGAGGGGGGAGCAATGAGCAGTTCTTC.

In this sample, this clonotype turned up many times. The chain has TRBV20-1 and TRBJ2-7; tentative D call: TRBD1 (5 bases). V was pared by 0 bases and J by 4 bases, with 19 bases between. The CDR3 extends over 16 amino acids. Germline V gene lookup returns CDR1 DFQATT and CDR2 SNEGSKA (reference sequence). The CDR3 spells CSARDFRGGGLYEQYF. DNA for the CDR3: TGCAGTGCTAGAGACTTTAGGGGCGGTGGGCTATACGAGCAGTACTTC.

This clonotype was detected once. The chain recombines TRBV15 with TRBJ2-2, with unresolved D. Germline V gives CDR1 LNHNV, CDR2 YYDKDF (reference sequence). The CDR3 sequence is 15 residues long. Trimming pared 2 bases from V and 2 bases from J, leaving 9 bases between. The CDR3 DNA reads TGTGCCACCAGCAGAAGGACGGACAACACCGGGGAGCTGTTTTTT. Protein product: CATSRRTDNTGELFF.

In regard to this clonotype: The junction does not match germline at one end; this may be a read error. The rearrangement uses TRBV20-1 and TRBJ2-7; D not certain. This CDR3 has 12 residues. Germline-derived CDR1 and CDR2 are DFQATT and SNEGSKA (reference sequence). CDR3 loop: CSAFLGSHEQYF. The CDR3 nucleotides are TGCAGTGCTTTTCTAGGCTCCCACGAGCAGTACTTC.

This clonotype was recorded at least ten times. The CDR3 region has the DNA TGTGCCAGCAGCTTAGGTATGGGGACAGATACGCAGTATTTT. As protein: CASSLGMGTDTQYF. The genes are TRBV7-9 and TRBJ2-3; no clear D gene. The CDR3 consists of 14 residues. Germline V gene lookup returns CDR1 SEHNR and CDR2 FQNEAQ (reference sequence). V was cut by 1 base and J by 3 bases, with 8 bases left in between.

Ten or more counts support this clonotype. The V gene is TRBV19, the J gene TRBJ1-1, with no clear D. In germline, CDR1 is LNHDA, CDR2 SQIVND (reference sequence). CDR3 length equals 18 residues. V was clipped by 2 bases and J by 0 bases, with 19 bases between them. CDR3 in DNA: TGTGCCAGTAGTATAAAACCCTGGGCGGGGAACATGAACACTGAAGCTTTCTTT. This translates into CASSIKPWAGNMNTEAFF.

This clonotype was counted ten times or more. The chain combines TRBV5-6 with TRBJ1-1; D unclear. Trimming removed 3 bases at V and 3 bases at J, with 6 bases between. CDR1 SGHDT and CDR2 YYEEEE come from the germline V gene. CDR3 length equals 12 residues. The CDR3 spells CASSSQYTEAFF. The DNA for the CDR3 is TGTGCCAGCAGCTCACAGTACACTGAAGCTTTCTTT. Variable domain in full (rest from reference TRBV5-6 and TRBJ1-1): DAGVTQSPTHLIKTRGQQVTLRCSPKSGHDTVSWYQQALGQGPQFIFQYYEEEERQRGNFPDRFSGHQFPNYSSELNVNALLLGDSALYLCASSSQYTEAFFGQGTRLTVV.

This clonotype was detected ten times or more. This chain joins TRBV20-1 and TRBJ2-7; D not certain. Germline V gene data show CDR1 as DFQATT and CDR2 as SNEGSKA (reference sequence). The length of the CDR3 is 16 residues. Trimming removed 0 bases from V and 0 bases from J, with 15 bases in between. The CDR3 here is CSARDHVILSSYEQYF. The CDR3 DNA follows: TGCAGTGCTAGAGACCACGTAATCCTGAGCTCCTACGAGCAGTACTTC.

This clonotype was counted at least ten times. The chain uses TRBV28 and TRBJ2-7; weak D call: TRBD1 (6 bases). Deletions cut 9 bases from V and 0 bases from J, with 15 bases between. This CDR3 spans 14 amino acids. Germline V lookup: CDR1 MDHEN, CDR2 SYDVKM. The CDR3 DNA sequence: TGTGCCAGTAACAGGGTCCGAAGCTCCTACGAGCAGTACTTC. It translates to CASNRVRSSYEQYF.